This T cell receptor (beta chain) comes out of a study of blood T cell repertoires in COVID-19. Looking at the study overall: Some COVID-19 samples were acute and others convalescent; all came from the United States, Italy and Spain. The analysed material was cDNA or gDNA that came from T cells, B-cell-depleted T cells, or PBMCs.

Methods used by the authors: Estimation of nucleated cell counts was performed using reference gene primer amplification. Assay: immunoSEQ multiplex PCR; the TCRdb copy retains only in-frame clones and omits some. For V, J and clone size, that table is used; D and trimming come from the DNA. The table includes fewer than 250,000 clones, about 84% detected once. The CDR3 loop spans 15 amino acids. V shed 4 bases and J 2 bases; nucleotides not matched to a gene: 7. Germline V gene lookup returns CDR1 SGHNT and CDR2 YYREEE (reference sequence). This chain connects TRBV5-4 to TRBJ1-1; TRBD1 matches 8 bases. Input material: peripheral blood. The source is a woman of 80 years or more with COVID-19, enrolled during active disease. The CDR3 nucleotides are TGTGCCAGCAGCCTCTTGGACAGGGTAAACACTGAAGCTTTCTTT. Its translation: CASSLLDRVNTEAFF.